This entry concerns a single T cell receptor beta chain. Trimming removed 6 bases from V and 2 bases from J; junction bases left unmatched: 14. The CDR3 extends over 17 amino acids. Germline values: CDR1 MNHEY, CDR2 SVGEGT. The data originate from a study of blood T cell repertoires in COVID-19. At the level of the study: From T cells, B-cell-depleted T cells, or PBMCs came the material, which was cDNA or gDNA.

In the original workflow: How many nucleated cells were present was estimated from reference gene primer amplification. Sequencing was performed with immunoSEQ multiplex PCR; in TCRdb, only in-frame clones are kept and a portion is missing. V and J calls and clone size are as listed in that table; D and trimming were resolved from the DNA. The table lists some 310,000 clones, around 87% of them singletons. The J gene is TRBJ2-7, the V gene TRBV6-2 or TRBV6-3; the match to TRBD1 covers 9 bases. What was sequenced was peripheral blood. The TCR originated in a man between 50 and 59 years old with active or convalescent COVID-19. The CDR3 here is CASSPPGQGLGAYEQYF. The CDR3 DNA is TGTGCCAGCAGCCCACCGGGACAGGGTTTGGGTGCCTACGAGCAGTACTTC.